A single sample gave rise to the 27 T cell receptor beta chains below, sequenced in a study of T cell repertoires in cytomegalovirus infection (dated by TCRdb to the late 2010s). These receptors have no identified antigens. The reads were generated on an Illumina HiSeq 1500. Clones were called with MiXCR by TCRdb after fastp trimmed the public reads at Q25, and only in-frame beta chains were retained. All rows with the same CDR3 protein become a single entry with the most common DNA and genes. The sample table contains 400,000 to 600,000 distinct CDR3 sequences; only one count was recorded for under 55% of them. The ten largest clones represent 40% to 50% of the sample. The sample's treatment or condition label, in plain terms: in vitro stimulation with specific CMV peptide epitopes to enrich CMV-specific T cells. The sequenced sample was cultured PBMCs, obtained from culture after CMV antigen stimulation. The receptors derive from a human donor in good health (CMV status not recorded). Some clones in this sample may be carry-over from other donors' samples.

Ten or more counts support this clonotype. V gene TRBV7-2 combines with J gene TRBJ2-3, with 7 bases that match TRBD2. The CDR3 contains 14 residues. CDR1 SGHTA and CDR2 FQGNSA come from the germline V gene. With V trimmed by 0 bases and J by 4 bases, 1 base remained unmatched. The CDR3 region is CASSLAGRADTQYF. In nucleotides, the CDR3 is TGTGCCAGCAGCTTAGCTGGGAGGGCAGATACGCAGTATTTT.

As to this clonotype: Possible read error: a much larger clone is one base away. The chain's CDR3 is CASSLGPHNEQFF. In nucleotides, the CDR3 is TGTGCCAGCAGCTTAGGGCCCCACAATGAGCAGTTCTTC. The chain carries TRBV11-1 and TRBJ2-1; D gene unclear. The V end was cut by 1 base, the J end by 5 bases, with 6 bases between. CDR3 length: 13 residues. Germline lookup yields CDR1 SGHAT and CDR2 FQDESV (reference sequence).

The chain employs TRBV12-3 or TRBV12-4 and TRBJ1-4; no clear D. Trimming cost V 10 bases and J 5 bases, with 20 bases left between them. This CDR3 comprises 15 residues. The CDR3 DNA is TGTGCCACCGAATTCCACCCGGGCCCCAATGAAAAACTGTTTTTT. This translates into CATEFHPGPNEKLFF.

This clonotype was counted only a few times. V usage is TRBV7-9 and J usage is TRBJ2-1; 13 bases are shared with TRBD2. Germline values: CDR1 SEHNR, CDR2 FQNEAQ (reference sequence). The CDR3 spans 15 residues. The junction had 10 bases not matched to a gene; V was cut back by 5 bases and J by 12 bases. CDR3 protein: CASSIGLAGDLSQFF. CDR3 DNA: TGTGCCAGCAGCATAGGACTAGCGGGAGACCTGTCGCAGTTCTTC.

This clonotype was picked up a small number of times. J is TRBJ2-7 and V is TRBV20-1; D remains unclear. The V and J ends lost 0 bases and 3 bases respectively, with 15 bases between them. CDR3 length: 15 amino acids. The germline CDR1 and CDR2 sequences are DFQATT and SNEGSKA (reference sequence). Here the CDR3 DNA reads TGCAGTGCTAGAGATCGGGCAAAAGGGTTCTACGAGCAGTACTTC. Translation gives CSARDRAKGFYEQYF.

This clonotype was seen many times. The rearrangement uses TRBV11-2 and TRBJ2-2, with 9 bases aligning to TRBD1. This CDR3 has 16 amino acids. Germline CDR1 reads SGHAT; CDR2 reads FQNNGV. Unmatched junction bases numbered 4, after V lost 5 bases and J lost 0 bases. The CDR3 DNA is TGTGCCAGCAGCCAAGGGACAGGGCCGAACACCGGGGAGCTGTTTTTT. It encodes CASSQGTGPNTGELFF. Variable domain in full (rest from reference TRBV11-2 and TRBJ2-2): EAGVAQSPRYKIIEKRQSVAFWCNPISGHATLYWYQQILGQGPKLLIQFQNNGVVDDSQLPKDRFSAERLKGVDSTLKIQPAKLEDSAVYLCASSQGTGPNTGELFFGEGSRLTVL.

This chain links TRBV18 with TRBJ2-7; D gene uncertain. The V and J ends lost 6 bases and 0 bases respectively, with 6 bases between them. Per germline, CDR1 KGHSH and CDR2 LQKENI. The CDR3 runs to 12 residues. The CDR3, as DNA: TGTGCCAGCTCGTCGCCCTCCTACGAGCAGTACTTC. It yields the protein CASSSPSYEQYF.

To note about this clonotype: Since the CDR3 does not end with the conserved phenylalanine or tryptophan, this likely comes from a read error. This rearrangement joins TRBV7-2 to TRBJ2-7; 10 bases are shared with TRBD2. V trimming: 4 bases; J trimming: 3 bases; junction bases outside the gene matches: 3. CDR1 is SGHTA and CDR2 is FQGNSA in the germline V gene. The CDR3 has 14 residues. Written as DNA, the CDR3 is TGTGCCAGCAGCTCGACTAGCGGGCACTACGAGCAGTACATC. Translated, it gives CASSSTSGHYEQYI.

J is TRBJ1-2 and V is TRBV7-3, with 8 bases that match TRBD1. The germline V gene encodes CDR1 SGHTA and CDR2 FQGTGA. The V segment lost 5 bases and the J segment 4 bases; nucleotides outside the gene matches: 6. This CDR3 is built from 14 residues. The CDR3 reads CASSQIGTGYGYTF. CDR3 bases: TGTGCCAGCAGCCAGATCGGGACAGGCTATGGCTACACCTTC. The full variable domain, completed using reference TRBV7-3 and TRBJ1-2, is GAGVSQTPSNKVTEKGKYVELRCDPISGHTALYWYRQSLGQGPEFLIYFQGTGAADDSGLPNDRFFAVRPEGSVSTLKIQRTERGDSAVYLCASSQIGTGYGYTFGSGTRLTVV.

A few counts support this clonotype. As DNA, the CDR3 is TGCGCCAGCAGCTTGGCTGGGACTAGCGGGGGAGTCAATGAGCAGTTCTTC. This translates into CASSLAGTSGGVNEQFF. The J gene is TRBJ2-1, the V gene TRBV5-1, with 14 bases fitting TRBD2. This CDR3 spans 17 amino acids. Looked up from germline, CDR1 is SGHRS and CDR2 is YFSETQ. After removal of 0 bases from V and 6 bases from J, the junction contained 5 bases not matched to a gene. The complete variable domain, with remaining parts taken from reference TRBV5-1 and TRBJ2-1, reads KAGVTQTPRYLIKTRGQQVTLSCSPISGHRSVSWYQQTPGQGLQFLFEYFSETQRNKGNFPGRFSGRQFSNSRSEMNVSTLELGDSALYLCASSLAGTSGGVNEQFFGPGTRLTVL.

This clonotype has a handful of counts. CDR3 sequence reads: CASSPQGTSGRAGANVLTF. The CDR3 coding sequence is TGTGCCAGCAGCCCCCAGGGGACTAGCGGGAGGGCTGGGGCCAACGTCCTGACTTTC. The chain carries TRBV11-2 and TRBJ2-6; 16 bases align to TRBD2. The J segment lost 2 bases and the V segment lost 5 bases, leaving 6 bases of the junction unmatched. This CDR3 comprises 19 residues. Germline CDR1 SGHAT, CDR2 FQNNGV.

This clonotype showed up just a few times. The V call is TRBV30, the J call TRBJ1-1; no definite D call. Trimming cost V 2 bases and J 3 bases, with 1 base left between them. Germline CDR1 GTSNPN, CDR2 SVGIG (reference sequence). The CDR3 is 10 residues long. This chain's CDR3 is CAWSYTEAFF. The CDR3 DNA reads as TGTGCCTGGAGTTACACTGAAGCTTTCTTT.

This clonotype was seen a handful of times. This chain joins TRBV7-2 and TRBJ2-7; 7 bases are a match to TRBD1. The CDR3 totals 14 residues. Germline CDR1 reads SGHTA; CDR2 reads FQGNSA. With 3 bases clipped from V and 5 bases from J, the junction kept 7 bases outside the gene matches. CDR3 amino acids: CASSFVEGADEQYF. The CDR3 DNA reads as TGTGCCAGCAGCTTTGTCGAGGGGGCGGACGAGCAGTACTTC.

This clonotype was seen many times. The V call is TRBV5-6, the J call TRBJ1-6, with D hard to call. Germline V lookup: CDR1 SGHDT, CDR2 YYEEEE. V dropped 1 base and J dropped 9 bases, with 5 bases sitting between them. This CDR3 region has 12 residues. The CDR3 DNA follows: TGTGCCAGCAGCTTGAGCGGTTCACCCCTCCACTTT. This encodes CASSLSGSPLHF.

There are a few counts of this clonotype. The rearrangement links TRBV7-9 to TRBJ1-1; D may be TRBD1 (5 bases). The CDR3 contains 14 residues. The V gene's germline CDR1 is SEHNR and CDR2 FQNEAQ (reference sequence). CDR3: CASQEAGKNTEAFF. Written as DNA, the CDR3 is TGTGCTTCACAGGAGGCAGGGAAGAACACTGAAGCTTTCTTT.

This clonotype was detected only a few times. J is TRBJ2-7 and V is TRBV7-9; 7 positions match TRBD2. Germline V gene data show CDR1 as SEHNR and CDR2 as FQNEAQ (reference sequence). This CDR3 is built from 15 residues. The ends lost 4 bases at V and 4 bases at J; junction bases unmatched: 10. This chain's CDR3 is CASSSAGRRLYEQYF. The CDR3 DNA follows: TGTGCCAGCAGCTCAGCCGGGAGGAGACTATACGAGCAGTACTTC.

This chain connects TRBV20-1 to TRBJ2-3, with 10 bases that match TRBD2. V was clipped by 5 bases and J by 1 base; unmatched bases: 12. The CDR3 totals 17 residues. Germline-derived CDR1 and CDR2 are DFQATT and SNEGSKA (reference sequence). CDR3 nucleotide sequence: TGCAGTGCTCGATCTTCGGCTCTAGCGGGGGGCACAGATACGCAGTATTTT. Its translation: CSARSSALAGGTDTQYF.

This chain links TRBV20-1 with TRBJ1-4, with TRBD1 as a possible D gene (5 bases). The V gene's germline CDR1 is DFQATT and CDR2 SNEGSKA (reference sequence). Trimming removed 1 base at V and 8 bases at J, with 14 bases between. This CDR3 comprises 14 residues. For the CDR3, the DNA is TGCAGTGCTAGAGTAAGAGGGGAGCTCGAAAAACTGTTTTTT. Amino acid sequence: CSARVRGELEKLFF.

This clonotype showed up just a few times. The chain links TRBV12-3 or TRBV12-4 to TRBJ2-5; perhaps TRBD2 as D (5 bases). The CDR3 consists of 13 residues. Trimming shortened V by 8 bases and J by 2 bases, and 12 bases separated the two germline ends. This CDR3 reads CASAFWEQETQYF. The CDR3 DNA reads TGTGCCAGCGCCTTCTGGGAGCAAGAGACCCAGTACTTC.

Only a few counts were recorded for this clonotype. The rearrangement links TRBV7-2 to TRBJ2-3; 10 bases match TRBD2. The CDR3 runs 14 residues. V lost 9 bases and J lost 1; bases outside the gene matches: 4. Germline V lookup: CDR1 SGHTA, CDR2 FQGNSA. CDR3 amino acids: CASQLAGRTDTQYF. For the CDR3, the DNA is TGTGCCAGTCAACTAGCGGGGCGCACAGATACGCAGTATTTT.

V is TRBV6-1 and J is TRBJ2-3; TRBD1 agrees at 7 bases. Unmatched junction bases numbered 7, after V lost 5 bases and J lost 5 bases. Germline V gene data show CDR1 as MNHNS and CDR2 as SASEGT. CDR3 length: 14 residues. The CDR3 protein is CASSSRGFGDTQYF. The DNA for the CDR3 is TGTGCCAGCAGTTCCAGGGGGTTTGGAGATACGCAGTATTTT.

V usage is TRBV7-6 and J usage is TRBJ2-1; TRBD2 is a possible D gene (7 bases). Germline V gene sequence: CDR1 SGHVS, CDR2 FNYEAQ. This CDR3 spans 17 amino acids. V was clipped by 1 base and J by 9 bases, with 22 bases between them. CDR3 sequence (DNA): TGTGCCAGCAGCTTAGTAGGGGGGAGTGGCGGGAGTATTGAGCAGTTCTTC. This gives the protein CASSLVGGSGGSIEQFF.

The chain is built from TRBV7-9 and TRBJ1-2; possible D gene TRBD1, 6 bases. The V gene lost 4 bases and the J gene lost 7 bases, with 19 bases spanning the gap. The CDR3 runs 15 residues. Germline V gene lookup returns CDR1 SEHNR and CDR2 FQNEAQ (reference sequence). The CDR3 sequence is CASSSGGARLFGYTF. The CDR3 bases are TGTGCCAGCAGCTCGGGGGGGGCCAGACTCTTTGGCTACACCTTC.

Worth noting for this clonotype: Sequence at one end of the junction differs from germline and may be a read error. The chain has TRBV7-2 and TRBJ2-1; no reliable D call. Looked up from germline, CDR1 is SGHTA and CDR2 is FQGNSA. The CDR3 runs 17 residues. The CDR3 bases are TGTGCCAGCAGCCCGGGTCAGATTCGAGGACCGGTAATGACCAAGAGATTC. It translates to CASSPGQIRGPVMTKRF.

The chain uses TRBV4-1 and TRBJ1-6; TRBD1 is a possible D gene (6 bases). The V end was cut by 4 bases, the J end by 10 bases, with 17 bases between. From germline, CDR1 is MGHRA and CDR2 YSYEKL. This CDR3 has 15 amino acids. CDR3 sequence reads: CASSLGGAFKSPLHF. As DNA, the CDR3 is TGCGCCAGCAGCCTAGGGGGGGCCTTTAAGTCACCCCTCCACTTT.

The rearrangement links TRBV7-2 to TRBJ2-5; D may be TRBD1 (5 bases). V was cut by 5 bases and J by 5 bases, with 15 bases left in between. The CDR3 totals 14 residues. The germline V gene has CDR1 SGHTA and CDR2 FQGNSA. In DNA, the CDR3 is TGTGCCAGCAGCCCAGACTGGGGCAGGGAGACCCAGTACTTC. It translates to CASSPDWGRETQYF. The variable domain in full, completed from reference TRBV7-2 and TRBJ2-5, reads GAGVSQSPSNKVTEKGKDVELRCDPISGHTALYWYRQSLGQGLEFLIYFQGNSAPDKSGLPSDRFSAERTGGSVSTLTIQRTQQEDSAVYLCASSPDWGRETQYFGPGTRLLVL.

This clonotype was detected only a few times. The J gene is TRBJ2-7, the V gene TRBV19; D is possibly TRBD1 (6 bases). The CDR3 is made up of 13 amino acids. The V end lost 11 bases, the J end lost 3 bases, and 17 bases lay between the germline ends. Germline CDR1 is LNHDA and CDR2 is SQIVND (reference sequence). The CDR3, as DNA: TGTGCCTCTACGGGGCAGGGGTACTACGAGCAGTACTTC. Translating it yields CASTGQGYYEQYF.